These 27 T cell receptor beta chains originate from one sample sequenced in a study of regulatory dendritic cells for organ transplantation. TCRdb's copy holds only in-frame clones and misses some; the assay was immunoSEQ multiplex PCR. In the table there are about 11,000 clones, 60% to 85% of which are singletons. These receptors have no identified antigens. Sorted subsets were CFSE-labeled and cultured four to six days with allogeneic dendritic cells. Sequencing was performed on memory CD4+ T cells from blood cultured with regulatory dendritic cells. Subset specified: CD45RO+ memory T cells. Receptor source: a human donor in good health.

This clone was seen only once. The chain links TRBV5-6 to TRBJ2-2, with D possibly being TRBD2 (5 bases). Germline-derived CDR1 and CDR2 are SGHDT and YYEEEE. The CDR3 is 15 residues long. Trimming left V 4 bases short and J 0 bases short, with 10 bases between. As DNA, the CDR3 is TGTGCCAGCAGCCGGACTTCAGCGAACACCGGGGAGCTGTTTTTT. It codes for CASSRTSANTGELFF.

The chain has TRBV7-2 and TRBJ1-5; D call uncertain. V lost 5 bases to trimming and J lost 4 bases, with 9 bases between them. CDR1 and CDR2 from the germline V gene are SGHTA and FQGNSA. This CDR3 is built from 13 residues. CDR3 protein: CASSVDGNQPQHF. CDR3 nucleotides: TGTGCCAGCAGCGTAGACGGTAATCAGCCCCAGCATTTT.

The chain uses TRBV7-2 and TRBJ2-7, with a tentative D call TRBD2 (6 bases). The CDR3 has 15 residues. Germline V gene data show CDR1 as SGHTA and CDR2 as FQGNSA. With 1 base removed from V and 2 bases from J, the gap between germline ends came to 12 bases. The CDR3 DNA follows: TGTGCCAGCAGCTTAGGGCGGGACGTTACCTACGAGCAGTACTTC. Translating gives CASSLGRDVTYEQYF.

V is TRBV5-1 and J is TRBJ2-7; TRBD1 matches at 7 bases. Trimming took 2 bases from V and 4 from J; bases not matched to a gene: 6. Germline CDR1 reads SGHRS; CDR2 reads YFSETQ. The CDR3 extends over 14 amino acids. The CDR3 is CASSLRTGQYEQYF. The CDR3 nucleotides read TGCGCCAGCAGCTTACGGACAGGTCAATACGAGCAGTACTTC.

In DNA form, the CDR3 reads TGCAGCGTTCAGGGGAGACTGGACACCGGGGAGCTGTTTTTT. It is translated as CSVQGRLDTGELFF. This chain connects TRBV29-1 to TRBJ2-2; the D gene is possibly TRBD1 (6 bases). V was cut by 5 bases and J by 3 bases, with 13 bases left in between. The germline CDR1 and CDR2 sequences are SQVTM and ANQGSEA. CDR3 length: 14 residues.

V is TRBV7-9 and J is TRBJ2-7; TRBD1 might be the D (5 bases). The germline V gene encodes CDR1 SEHNR and CDR2 FQNEAQ (reference sequence). The length of the CDR3 is 15 residues. Trimming took off 1 base at V and 2 bases at J, with 12 bases between the two ends. CDR3 amino acids: CASSLVWTPTYEQYF. The CDR3 DNA reads TGTGCCAGCAGCTTAGTGTGGACACCCACCTACGAGCAGTACTTC.

V gene TRBV2 combines with J gene TRBJ2-1; TRBD2 agrees at 13 bases. The CDR3 contains 15 residues. Germline V gene data show CDR1 as SNHLY and CDR2 as FYNNEI. The V and J ends lost 4 bases and 11 bases, in that order; junction bases with no gene match: 8. DNA of the CDR3: TGTGCCAGCAGTGCTACACCGGGACTAGCGGGGCAGCAGTTCTTC. Translated: CASSATPGLAGQQFF.

This clone was recorded only once. V usage is TRBV2 and J usage is TRBJ2-3; D unclear. V shed 8 bases and J shed 1 base, with 10 bases lying between them. Germline V CDR1 and CDR2: SNHLY, FYNNEI. The CDR3 totals 13 residues. CDR3 sequence reads: CASHLGGTDTQYF. The CDR3 DNA reads as TGTGCCAGCCACCTAGGCGGCACAGATACGCAGTATTTT. Supplemented by reference TRBV2 and TRBJ2-3, the full variable domain reads EPEVTQTPSHQVTQMGQEVILRCVPISNHLYFYWYRQILGQKVEFLVSFYNNEISEKSEIFDDQFSVERPDGSNFTLKIRSTKLEDSAMYFCASHLGGTDTQYFGPGTRLTVL.

The genes are TRBV7-9 and TRBJ2-5; maybe TRBD2 (7 bases). Trimming pared 5 bases from V and 5 bases from J, leaving 24 bases between. This CDR3 is built from 17 residues. Per germline, CDR1 SEHNR and CDR2 FQNEAQ (reference sequence). CDR3: CASSPRGGAGIGETQYF. The CDR3 bases are TGTGCCAGCAGCCCCCGCGGGGGCGCGGGAATAGGGGAGACCCAGTACTTC.

V gene TRBV2 combines with J gene TRBJ1-1, with no clear D. The CDR3 spans 14 residues. Looked up from germline, CDR1 is SNHLY and CDR2 is FYNNEI. V was trimmed by 3 bases and J by 1 base, leaving 9 bases between them. Here the CDR3 reads CASSEIAKNTEAFF. The CDR3 region has the DNA TGTGCCAGCAGTGAGATAGCGAAGAACACTGAAGCTTTCTTT.

This rearrangement joins TRBV18 to TRBJ1-5; D perhaps matches TRBD1 (6 bases). V lost 5 bases, J lost 0 bases, and 11 bases lay in between. The germline CDR1 and CDR2 sequences are KGHSH and LQKENI. The length of the CDR3 is 15 residues. CDR3 DNA sequence: TGTGCCAGCTCATCCGAGGGGGTTAGCAATCAGCCCCAGCATTTT. Residues: CASSSEGVSNQPQHF.

The chain couples TRBV2 to TRBJ2-3; 15 bases match TRBD2. The germline V gene has CDR1 SNHLY and CDR2 FYNNEI. V was clipped by 3 bases and J by 12 bases; unmatched bases: 4. The CDR3 contains 14 residues. The CDR3 nucleotides are TGTGCCAGCAGTGAGAGGACTAGCGGGGGGGCCCAGTATTTT. The encoded protein is CASSERTSGGAQYF.

This clone was counted between two and nine times. The chain links TRBV5-1 to TRBJ2-7; possible D gene TRBD1, 5 bases. The germline CDR1 and CDR2 sequences are SGHRS and YFSETQ. V was pared by 0 bases and J by 5 bases, with 9 bases between. This CDR3 is built from 13 residues. This CDR3 is CASSLGQGNEQYF. CDR3 DNA: TGCGCCAGCAGCTTGGGGCAGGGTAACGAGCAGTACTTC. The full variable domain, in which reference TRBV5-1 and TRBJ2-7 provide the parts outside the CDR3, is KAGVTQTPRYLIKTRGQQVTLSCSPISGHRSVSWYQQTPGQGLQFLFEYFSETQRNKGNFPGRFSGRQFSNSRSEMNVSTLELGDSALYLCASSLGQGNEQYFGPGTRLTVT.

This rearrangement joins TRBV4-3 to TRBJ1-2; no clear D. This CDR3 contains 14 residues. Germline CDR1 reads LGHNA; CDR2 reads YSLEER. With 0 bases removed from V and 8 bases from J, the gap between germline ends came to 13 bases. The CDR3 DNA is TGCGCCAGCAGCCAAGACGTTTGGGCTGAGGGCTACACCTTC. Amino acids: CASSQDVWAEGYTF.

This chain links TRBV5-4 with TRBJ2-5; perhaps TRBD2 as D (7 bases). V was shortened by 2 bases and J by 5 bases, with 13 bases between the two germline ends. CDR3 length equals 14 residues. Germline CDR1 reads SGHNT; CDR2 reads YYREEE (reference sequence). CDR3 amino acids: CASSLGGGQETQYF. The CDR3 DNA follows: TGTGCCAGCAGCTTAGGCGGGGGCCAGGAGACCCAGTACTTC.

The J gene is TRBJ1-2, the V gene TRBV4-1; 7 bases line up with TRBD1. This CDR3 is 14 amino acids long. V lost 6 bases to trimming and J lost 2 bases; unmatched junction nucleotides: 6. Germline V gene lookup returns CDR1 MGHRA and CDR2 YSYEKL. The CDR3 region is CASSPDRANYGYTF. CDR3 sequence (DNA): TGCGCCAGCAGTCCCGACAGGGCCAACTATGGCTACACCTTC.

The sample holds one count of this clone. This chain uses TRBV7-2 with TRBJ1-1; D possibly corresponds to TRBD1 (5 bases). V shed 2 bases and J shed 2 bases, with 12 bases lying between them. This CDR3 comprises 15 residues. CDR1 and CDR2 (germline): SGHTA, FQGNSA. The CDR3 loop is CASSLPVGGNTEAFF. In nucleotides, the CDR3 is TGTGCCAGCAGCTTACCAGTCGGGGGTAACACTGAAGCTTTCTTT.

This chain joins TRBV6-1 and TRBJ1-2, with D unclear. The V gene lost 1 base and the J gene lost 1 base, with 16 bases spanning the gap. CDR1 is MNHNS and CDR2 is SASEGT in the germline V gene. CDR3 length equals 17 residues. The chain's CDR3 is CASSEVRGGLSNYGYTF. CDR3 sequence (DNA): TGTGCCAGCAGTGAAGTCCGGGGAGGGCTAAGTAACTATGGCTACACCTTC.

The rearrangement uses TRBV7-8 and TRBJ1-2; maybe TRBD1 (6 bases). V lost 6 bases and J lost 4, with 27 bases in between. The V gene's germline CDR1 is SGHVS and CDR2 FQNEAQ. The CDR3 extends over 18 amino acids. The chain's CDR3 is CASSARLGGGANIYGYTF. In nucleotides, the CDR3 is TGTGCCAGCAGTGCGCGATTGGGGGGGGGCGCGAATATCTATGGCTACACCTTC.

This rearrangement joins TRBV2 to TRBJ2-5, with TRBD2 matching 8 bases. V trimming: 7 bases; J trimming: 2 bases; junction bases outside the gene matches: 3. The CDR3 loop spans 13 amino acids. Germline assignment: CDR1 SNHLY and CDR2 FYNNEI. CDR3 sequence: CASTRGGQETQYF. CDR3 coding DNA: TGTGCCAGCACTCGCGGGGGGCAAGAGACCCAGTACTTC.

This chain joins TRBV5-1 and TRBJ1-5, with a weak D call TRBD1 (5 bases). V was pared by 5 bases and J by 1 base, with 22 bases between. Per the germline V gene, CDR1 is SGHRS and CDR2 is YFSETQ. The CDR3 loop spans 18 amino acids. The CDR3 coding sequence is TGCGCCAGCAGGTATTATTGGGGGGGTTTCATAAGCAATCAGCCCCAGCATTTT. This encodes CASRYYWGGFISNQPQHF.

The chain is built from TRBV5-1 and TRBJ1-6; unclear D gene. The ends were cut back, 0 bases at V and 7 bases at J, with 5 bases in the middle. The germline V gene encodes CDR1 SGHRS and CDR2 YFSETQ. The CDR3 loop spans 13 amino acids. The CDR3 protein is CASSLERNSPLHF. CDR3 coding DNA: TGCGCCAGCAGCTTGGAGCGCAATTCACCCCTCCACTTT.

The chain employs TRBV7-3 and TRBJ2-7; TRBD1 matches 9 bases. The CDR3 length is 15 residues. V trimming: 6 bases; J trimming: 1 base; junction bases outside the gene matches: 7. Germline CDR1 reads SGHTA; CDR2 reads FQGTGA. For the CDR3, the DNA is TGTGCCAGCAGTTTCCAGGGGACAGGGTCCTACGAGCAGTACTTC. This gives the protein CASSFQGTGSYEQYF.

The V gene is TRBV18, the J gene TRBJ1-2; D gene uncertain. Trimming left V 0 bases short and J 1 base short, with 9 bases between. Germline CDR1 KGHSH, CDR2 LQKENI. The CDR3 is made up of 15 amino acids. The CDR3 DNA reads as TGTGCCAGCTCACCACCGAACAGCTATAACTATGGCTACACCTTC. It is translated as CASSPPNSYNYGYTF.

This clone was seen only a few times. Other DNA sequences in this specimen translate into the identical CDR3. This chain connects TRBV27 to TRBJ2-7; 7 nucleotides match TRBD1. The CDR3 runs 15 residues. CDR1 is MNHEY, CDR2 SMNVEV, per germline (reference sequence). V shed 2 bases, J shed 2 bases, and the junction held 6 bases outside the gene matches. CDR3 in DNA: TGTGCCAGCAGTTTACGTCAGGGGGACGCCTACGAGCAGTACTTC. Translating it yields CASSLRQGDAYEQYF.

This chain connects TRBV5-1 to TRBJ2-7; D uncertain. The CDR3 runs to 14 residues. Trimming left V 4 bases short and J 7 bases short, with 18 bases between. Germline assignment: CDR1 SGHRS and CDR2 YFSETQ. CDR3 in amino acids: CASSLLLTPPEQYF. The CDR3 bases are TGCGCCAGCAGCCTTCTCCTGACACCGCCAGAGCAGTACTTC.

CDR3: CASSPGTGAYGYTF. CDR3 coding DNA: TGTGCCAGCAGTCCCGGGACAGGGGCCTATGGCTACACCTTC. V usage is TRBV6-5 and J usage is TRBJ1-2; 10 bases map to TRBD1. CDR1 is MNHEY, CDR2 SVGAGI, per germline. V dropped 5 bases and J dropped 4; count of bases not matched to a gene: 4. The CDR3 has 14 amino acids.